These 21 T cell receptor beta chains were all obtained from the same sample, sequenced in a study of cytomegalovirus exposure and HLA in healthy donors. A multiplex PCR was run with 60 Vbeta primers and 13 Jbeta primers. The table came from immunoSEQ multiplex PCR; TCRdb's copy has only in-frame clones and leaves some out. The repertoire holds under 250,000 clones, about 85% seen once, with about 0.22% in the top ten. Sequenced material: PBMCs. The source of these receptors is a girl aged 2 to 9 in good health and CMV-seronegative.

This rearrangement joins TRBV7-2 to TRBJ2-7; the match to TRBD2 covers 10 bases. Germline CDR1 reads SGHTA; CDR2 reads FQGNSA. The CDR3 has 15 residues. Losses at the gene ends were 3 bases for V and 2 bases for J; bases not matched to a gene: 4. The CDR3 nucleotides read TGTGCCAGCAGCTTGGGAGGGACTAGCGCCTACGAGCAGTACTTC. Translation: CASSLGGTSAYEQYF.

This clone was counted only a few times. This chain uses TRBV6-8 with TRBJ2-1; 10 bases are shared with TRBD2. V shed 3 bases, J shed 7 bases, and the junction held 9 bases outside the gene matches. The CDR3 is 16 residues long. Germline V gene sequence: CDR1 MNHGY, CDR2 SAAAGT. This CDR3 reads CASSYPSGLADNEQFF. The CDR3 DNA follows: TGTGCCAGCAGTTATCCCTCCGGACTAGCGGATAATGAGCAGTTCTTC.

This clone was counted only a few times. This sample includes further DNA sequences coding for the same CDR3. The CDR3: CASSLQGGYTF. Here the CDR3 DNA reads TGTGCCAGCAGCCTGCAGGGGGGCTACACCTTC. The chain employs TRBV5-6 and TRBJ1-2, with D possibly TRBD1 on 6 matching bases. The germline V gene has CDR1 SGHDT and CDR2 YYEEEE. The CDR3 covers 11 residues. V dropped 4 bases and J dropped 8 bases, with 9 bases sitting between them.

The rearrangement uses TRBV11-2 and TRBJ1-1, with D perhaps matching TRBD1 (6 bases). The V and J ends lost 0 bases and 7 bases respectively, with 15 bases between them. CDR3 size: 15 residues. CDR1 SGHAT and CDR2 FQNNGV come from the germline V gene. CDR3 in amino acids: CASSLDWRTVSEAFF. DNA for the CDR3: TGTGCCAGCAGCTTAGATTGGCGGACAGTCAGTGAAGCTTTCTTT.

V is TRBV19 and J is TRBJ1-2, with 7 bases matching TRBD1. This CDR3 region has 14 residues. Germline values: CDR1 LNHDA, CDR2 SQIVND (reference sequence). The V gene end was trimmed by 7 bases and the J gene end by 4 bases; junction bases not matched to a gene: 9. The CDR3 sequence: CASTHEGAFYGYTF. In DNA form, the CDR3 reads TGTGCCAGTACCCATGAGGGGGCCTTCTATGGCTACACCTTC.

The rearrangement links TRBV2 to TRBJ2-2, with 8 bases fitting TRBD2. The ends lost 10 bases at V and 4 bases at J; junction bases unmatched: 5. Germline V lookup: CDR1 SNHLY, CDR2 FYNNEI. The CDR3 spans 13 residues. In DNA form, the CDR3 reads TGTGCCACAGTCACTAGCGGCACCGGGGAGCTGTTTTTT. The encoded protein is CATVTSGTGELFF.

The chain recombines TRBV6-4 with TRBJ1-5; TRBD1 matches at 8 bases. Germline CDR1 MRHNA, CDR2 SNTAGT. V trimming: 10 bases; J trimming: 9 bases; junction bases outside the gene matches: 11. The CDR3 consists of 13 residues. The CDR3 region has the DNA TGTGCCACCAGGACAGGGTCCCCTTGGCCCCAGCATTTT. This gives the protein CATRTGSPWPQHF.

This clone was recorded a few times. The CDR3 nucleotides read TGTGCCAGCAGCGCCCGGACAGGGGATGGCTACACCTTC. Protein product: CASSARTGDGYTF. The rearrangement links TRBV14 to TRBJ1-2; 9 bases match TRBD1. From germline, CDR1 is SGHDN and CDR2 FVKESK. The CDR3 loop spans 13 amino acids. Germline trimming cut 5 bases from V and 6 bases from J; bases unmatched to any gene: 4. Using reference TRBV14 and TRBJ1-2 for the parts outside the CDR3, the full variable domain is EAGVTQFPSHSVIEKGQTVTLRCDPISGHDNLYWYRRVMGKEIKFLLHFVKESKQDESGMPNNRFLAERTGGTYSTLKVQPAELEDSGVYFCASSARTGDGYTFGSGTRLTVV.

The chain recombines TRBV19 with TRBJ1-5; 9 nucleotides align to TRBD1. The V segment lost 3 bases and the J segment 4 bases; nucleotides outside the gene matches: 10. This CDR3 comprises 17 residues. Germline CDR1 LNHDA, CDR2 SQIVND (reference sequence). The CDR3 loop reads CASSIWVGGQGNQPQHF. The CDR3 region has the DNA TGTGCCAGTAGTATTTGGGTGGGTGGACAGGGGAATCAGCCCCAGCATTTT.

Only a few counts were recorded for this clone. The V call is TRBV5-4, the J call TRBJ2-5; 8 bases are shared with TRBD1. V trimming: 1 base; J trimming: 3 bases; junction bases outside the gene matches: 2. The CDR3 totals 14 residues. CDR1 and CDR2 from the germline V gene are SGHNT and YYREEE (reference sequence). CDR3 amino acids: CASSLYRGEETQYF. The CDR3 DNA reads TGTGCCAGCAGCTTGTACAGGGGGGAAGAGACCCAGTACTTC.

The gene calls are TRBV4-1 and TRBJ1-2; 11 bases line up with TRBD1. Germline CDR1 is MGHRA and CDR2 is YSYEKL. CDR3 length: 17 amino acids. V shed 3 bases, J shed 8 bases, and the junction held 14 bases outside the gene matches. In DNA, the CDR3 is TGCGCCAGCAGCCACCACCAGATCCGGGACAGGGGGGGCGGCTACACCTTC. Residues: CASSHHQIRDRGGGYTF.

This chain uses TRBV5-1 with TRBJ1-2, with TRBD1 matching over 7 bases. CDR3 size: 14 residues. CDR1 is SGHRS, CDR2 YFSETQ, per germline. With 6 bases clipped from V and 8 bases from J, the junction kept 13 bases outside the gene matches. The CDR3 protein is CASKATGLFGGYTF. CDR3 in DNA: TGCGCCAGCAAAGCGACAGGGTTATTTGGAGGCTACACCTTC.

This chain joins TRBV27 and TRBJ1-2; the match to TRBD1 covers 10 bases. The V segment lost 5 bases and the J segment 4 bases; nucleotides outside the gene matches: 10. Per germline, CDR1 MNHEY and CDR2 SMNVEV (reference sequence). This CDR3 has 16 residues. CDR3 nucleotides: TGTGCCAGCAGTCCCTACCCCGGGACAGGGGCCTATGGCTACACCTTC. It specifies CASSPYPGTGAYGYTF.

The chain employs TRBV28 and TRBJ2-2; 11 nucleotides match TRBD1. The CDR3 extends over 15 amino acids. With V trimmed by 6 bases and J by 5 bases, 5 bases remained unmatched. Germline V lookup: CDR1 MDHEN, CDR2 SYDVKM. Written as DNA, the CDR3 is TGTGCCAGCAGACTTGGACAGGGGGCGACCGGGGAGCTGTTTTTT. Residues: CASRLGQGATGELFF.

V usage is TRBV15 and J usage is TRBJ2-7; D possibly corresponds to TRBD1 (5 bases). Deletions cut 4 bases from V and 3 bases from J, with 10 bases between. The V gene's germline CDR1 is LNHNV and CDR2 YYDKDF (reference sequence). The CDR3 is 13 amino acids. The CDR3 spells CATSTREIYEQYF. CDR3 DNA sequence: TGTGCCACCAGCACCAGGGAAATCTACGAGCAGTACTTC.

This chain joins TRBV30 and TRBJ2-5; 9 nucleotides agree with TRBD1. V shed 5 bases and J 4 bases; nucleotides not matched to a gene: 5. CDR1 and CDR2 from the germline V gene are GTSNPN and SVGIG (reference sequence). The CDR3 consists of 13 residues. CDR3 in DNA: TGTGCCTGGGACGGGACAGGGTTAGAGACCCAGTACTTC. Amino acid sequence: CAWDGTGLETQYF.

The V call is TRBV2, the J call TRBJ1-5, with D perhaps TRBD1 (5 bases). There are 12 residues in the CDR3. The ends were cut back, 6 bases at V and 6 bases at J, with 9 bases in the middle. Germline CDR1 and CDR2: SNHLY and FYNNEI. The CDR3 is CASSWGGQPQHF. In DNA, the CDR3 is TGTGCCAGCAGCTGGGGGGGTCAGCCCCAGCATTTT.

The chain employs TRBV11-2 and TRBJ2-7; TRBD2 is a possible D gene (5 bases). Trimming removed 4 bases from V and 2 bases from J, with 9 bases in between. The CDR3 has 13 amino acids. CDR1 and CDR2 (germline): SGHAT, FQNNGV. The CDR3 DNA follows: TGTGCCAGCAGCTCCCTAGCTGCCTACGAGCAGTACTTC. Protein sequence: CASSSLAAYEQYF.

CDR3 residues: CASSVTGQNDEQYF. The CDR3 nucleotides are TGTGCCAGCAGTGTCACGGGACAGAACGACGAGCAGTACTTC. The rearrangement joins TRBV2 to TRBJ2-7, with TRBD1 matching over 7 bases. Unmatched junction bases numbered 8, after V lost 4 bases and J lost 5 bases. The CDR3 is 14 residues long. CDR1 and CDR2 (germline): SNHLY, FYNNEI.

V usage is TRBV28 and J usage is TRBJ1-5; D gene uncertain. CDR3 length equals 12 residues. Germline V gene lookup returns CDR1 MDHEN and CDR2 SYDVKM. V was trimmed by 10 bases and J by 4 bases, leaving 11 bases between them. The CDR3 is CATQDWNQPQHF. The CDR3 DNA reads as TGTGCCACCCAGGATTGGAATCAGCCCCAGCATTTT.

The CDR3 bases are TGTGCCAGCAGTGAAAAAGGGGCTAGCTCCTACAATGAGCAGTTCTTC. It is translated as CASSEKGASSYNEQFF. This sequence joins TRBV2 and TRBJ2-1; tentatively, D is TRBD1 (5 bases). Germline V gives CDR1 SNHLY, CDR2 FYNNEI. This CDR3 spans 16 amino acids. Deletions cut 2 bases from V and 0 bases from J, with 11 bases between.